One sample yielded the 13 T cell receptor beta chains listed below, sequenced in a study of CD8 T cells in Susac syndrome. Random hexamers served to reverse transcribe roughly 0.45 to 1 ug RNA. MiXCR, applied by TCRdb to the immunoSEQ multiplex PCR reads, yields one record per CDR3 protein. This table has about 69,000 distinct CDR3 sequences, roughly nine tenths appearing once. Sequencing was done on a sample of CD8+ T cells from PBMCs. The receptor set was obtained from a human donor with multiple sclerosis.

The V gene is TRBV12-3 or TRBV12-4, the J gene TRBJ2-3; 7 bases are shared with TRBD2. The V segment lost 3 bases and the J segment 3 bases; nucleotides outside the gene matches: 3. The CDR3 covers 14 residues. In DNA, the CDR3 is TGTGCCAGCAGTTTTAGCGGGTTGACAGATACGCAGTATTTT. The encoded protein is CASSFSGLTDTQYF.

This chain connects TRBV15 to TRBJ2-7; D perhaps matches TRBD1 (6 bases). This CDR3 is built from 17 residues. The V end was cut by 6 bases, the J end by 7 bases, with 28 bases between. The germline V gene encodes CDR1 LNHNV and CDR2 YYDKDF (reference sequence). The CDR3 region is CATRNVGGHGPEWEQYF. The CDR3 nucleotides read TGTGCCACCAGAAATGTAGGGGGACATGGCCCTGAGTGGGAGCAGTACTTC.

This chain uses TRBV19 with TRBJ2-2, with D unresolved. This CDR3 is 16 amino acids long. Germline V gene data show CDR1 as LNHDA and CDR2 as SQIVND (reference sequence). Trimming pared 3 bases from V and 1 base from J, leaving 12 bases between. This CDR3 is CASSISGPENTGELFF. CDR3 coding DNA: TGTGCCAGTAGTATTTCAGGCCCAGAGAACACCGGGGAGCTGTTTTTT. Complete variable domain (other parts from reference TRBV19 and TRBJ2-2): DGGITQSPKYLFRKEGQNVTLSCEQNLNHDAMYWYRQDPGQGLRLIYYSQIVNDFQKGDIAEGYSVSREKKESFPLTVTSAQKNPTAFYLCASSISGPENTGELFFGEGSRLTVL.

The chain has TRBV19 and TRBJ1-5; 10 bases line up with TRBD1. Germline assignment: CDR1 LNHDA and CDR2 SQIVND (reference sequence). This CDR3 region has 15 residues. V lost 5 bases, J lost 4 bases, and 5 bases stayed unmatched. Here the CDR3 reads CASSLGTGDNQPQHF. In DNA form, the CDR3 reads TGTGCCAGTAGTTTAGGGACAGGGGATAATCAGCCCCAGCATTTT.

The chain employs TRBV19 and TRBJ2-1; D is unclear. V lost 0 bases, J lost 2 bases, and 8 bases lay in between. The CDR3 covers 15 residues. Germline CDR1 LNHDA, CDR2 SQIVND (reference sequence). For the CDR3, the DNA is TGTGCCAGTAGTATAGAACCCAATCCCTACAATGAGCAGTTCTTC. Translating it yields CASSIEPNPYNEQFF.

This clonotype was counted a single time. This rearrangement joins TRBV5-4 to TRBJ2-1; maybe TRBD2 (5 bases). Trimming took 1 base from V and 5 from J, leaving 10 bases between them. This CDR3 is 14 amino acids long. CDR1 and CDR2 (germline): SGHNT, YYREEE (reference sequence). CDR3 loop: CASSLWGSDNEQFF. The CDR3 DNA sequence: TGTGCCAGCAGCTTGTGGGGTAGCGACAATGAGCAGTTCTTC.

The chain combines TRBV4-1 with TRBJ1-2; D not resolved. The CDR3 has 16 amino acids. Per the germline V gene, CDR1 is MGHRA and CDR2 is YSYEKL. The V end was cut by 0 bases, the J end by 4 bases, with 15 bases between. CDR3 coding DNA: TGCGCCAGCAGCCAAGATGCCTACCCACGGGGCTATGGCTACACCTTC. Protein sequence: CASSQDAYPRGYGYTF.

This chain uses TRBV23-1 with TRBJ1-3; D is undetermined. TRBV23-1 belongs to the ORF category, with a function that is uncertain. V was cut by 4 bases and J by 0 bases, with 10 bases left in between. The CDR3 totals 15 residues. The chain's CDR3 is CASSRRKVSGNTIYF. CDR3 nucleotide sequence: TGCGCCAGCAGTCGAAGGAAGGTCTCTGGAAACACCATATATTTT.

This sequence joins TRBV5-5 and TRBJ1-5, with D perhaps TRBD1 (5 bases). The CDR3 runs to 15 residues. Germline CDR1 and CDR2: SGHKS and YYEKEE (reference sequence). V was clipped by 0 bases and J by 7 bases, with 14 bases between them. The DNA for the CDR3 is TGTGCCAGCAGCTTGGCCGGGGGAGGGTTGCAGCCCCAGCATTTT. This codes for CASSLAGGGLQPQHF.

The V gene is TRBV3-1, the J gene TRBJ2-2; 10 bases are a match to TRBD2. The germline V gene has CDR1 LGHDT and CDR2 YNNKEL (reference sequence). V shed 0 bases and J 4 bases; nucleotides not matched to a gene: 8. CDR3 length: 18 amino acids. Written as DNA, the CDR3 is TGTGCCAGCAGCCAAGAACCTAGCGGGGGCCCGGGCACCGGGGAGCTGTTTTTT. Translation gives CASSQEPSGGPGTGELFF.

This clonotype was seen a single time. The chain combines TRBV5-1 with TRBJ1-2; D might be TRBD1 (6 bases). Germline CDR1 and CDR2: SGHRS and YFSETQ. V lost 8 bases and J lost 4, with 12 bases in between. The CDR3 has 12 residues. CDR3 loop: CASMDSRYGYTF. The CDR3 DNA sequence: TGCGCCAGTATGGACAGCCGCTATGGCTACACCTTC.

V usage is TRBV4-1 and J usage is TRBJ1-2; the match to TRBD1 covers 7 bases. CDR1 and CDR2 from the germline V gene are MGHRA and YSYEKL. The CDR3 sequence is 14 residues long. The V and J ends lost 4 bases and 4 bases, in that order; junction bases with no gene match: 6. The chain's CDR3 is CASSPRDRGYGYTF. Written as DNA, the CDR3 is TGCGCCAGCAGCCCCCGGGACAGAGGCTATGGCTACACCTTC.

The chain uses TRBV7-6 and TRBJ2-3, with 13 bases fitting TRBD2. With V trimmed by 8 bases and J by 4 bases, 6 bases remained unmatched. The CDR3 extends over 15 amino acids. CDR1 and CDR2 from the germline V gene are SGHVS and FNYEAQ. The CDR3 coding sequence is TGTGCCAGCGGCTCGGGACTAGCGGGACCAGATACGCAGTATTTT. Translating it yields CASGSGLAGPDTQYF.